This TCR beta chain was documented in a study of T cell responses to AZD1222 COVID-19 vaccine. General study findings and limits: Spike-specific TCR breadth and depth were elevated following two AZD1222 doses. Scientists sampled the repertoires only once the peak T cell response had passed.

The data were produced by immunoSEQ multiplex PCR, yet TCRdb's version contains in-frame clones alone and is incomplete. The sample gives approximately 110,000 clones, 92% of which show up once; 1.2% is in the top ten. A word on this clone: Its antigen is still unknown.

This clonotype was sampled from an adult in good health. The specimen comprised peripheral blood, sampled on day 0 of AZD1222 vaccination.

This chain's CDR3 is CASSVGHTSEQYF. The CDR3 DNA reads as TGTGCCAGCAGCGTTGGTCACACCTCGGAGCAGTACTTC. The gene calls are TRBV9 and TRBJ2-7; D not certain. There are 13 residues in the CDR3. Trimming pared 2 bases from V and 7 bases from J, leaving 13 bases between. Germline V gene data show CDR1 as SGDLS and CDR2 as YYNGEE.